This T cell receptor beta chain appears in the sequencing data of a study of a mutant IDH1 vaccine in newly diagnosed glioma (dated by TCRdb to the early 2020s). Study-level background: Patients were given eight vaccinations, in weeks 1, 3, 5, 7, 11, 15, 19 and 23, which matched visits V03 through V10. Vaccination started 4-6 weeks after radiotherapy alone, or was given together with temozolomide cycles in the groups whose treatment included chemotherapy. The roughly 30 treated patients were roughly 60% male and approximately 40% female, with a mean age of about 43 years. Prior to enrollment, patients had been given standard therapy consisting of radiotherapy alone, temozolomide alone, or radiochemotherapy with temozolomide, with the combination given to most patients. Peripheral blood was drawn at six visits: V03 (baseline), V05, V07, V10, V12 and V13. Longitudinal TCRB deep sequencing was performed for about two dozen treated patients wherever samples were available for exploratory analyses.

This clone was observed a few times. This receptor's antigen is unknown. Nothing much larger sits one base from this clone, and base qualities are not available. Libraries were prepared through the immunoSEQ multiplex PCR assay. Rearranged TCR beta chain sequences were amplified with the hsTCRB Kit following the manufacturer's protocol. An Illumina MiSeq was used to sequence the TCRB libraries. The published analysis was carried out like this. The proprietary platform of the kit vendor was used for demultiplexing, trimming and gene mapping. TCRdb provides this immuneACCESS table in a form limited to in-frame rearrangements. Some clones are lacking; in checked studies, under half of them reflect an unresolved V gene, and why the rest are absent is not known. V, J and clone size reflect that table, while D and trimming were determined from the DNA. For this sample there are about 58,000 clones; roughly 80% appear just once. The biggest ten clones account for 6.5% to 9% of the sample.

Read against the paper, the sample's time point label means: week 5, during vaccination. A 20-mer mutant IDH1 peptide at 300 micrograms in Montanide made up each vaccine dose, which was injected subcutaneously together with topical imiquimod. Donors had newly diagnosed WHO grade 3 or 4 IDH1-mutant astrocytomas with loss of nuclear ATRX. The samples were drawn from NOA16, a multicentre, single-arm, open-label phase I trial in Germany that tested a mutant IDH1 peptide vaccine in humans for the first time. Genomic DNA for TCRB sequencing was isolated from EDTA blood with the DNeasy Blood and Tissue Kit. In the germline V gene, CDR1 corresponds to SGHVS and CDR2 to FQNEAQ. CDR3 length: 13 amino acids, cysteine to phenylalanine. This entry keeps only the CDR3 DNA: 39 bases, framed from base 1. Relative to germline, V is 5 bases shorter and J is 1 base shorter, with 8 bases between their ends. What the study reported, not specific to this receptor: Vaccine-induced immune responses across multiple MHC alleles were detected in approximately 94% of patients. Selection of PBMC samples for TCRB deep sequencing was based on availability. Pseudoprogression appeared unrelated to alterations in the top peripheral T cell clonotypes detected by TCRB sequencing. According to the authors, sample limitations meant that analyses of patient blood samples could not be reproduced.

The chain uses TRBV7-8 and TRBJ1-1, with no reliable assignment of the D segment. The material sequenced was PBMCs, taken from a glioma patient whose treatment included an IDH1 peptide vaccine. The receptor comes from a woman in her fifties or sixties with glioma. The CDR3 sequence is CASSRGRNTEAFF. Read as DNA, the sequence is TGTGCCAGCAGCCGAGGCAGGAACACTGAAGCTTTCTTT.